This T cell receptor beta chain is from a study of blood T cells in healthy people across ages. Through a sample-barcoded 5' primer and a J-beta primer mix, a second PCR was run for roughly 7 to 11 cycles. One entry per CDR3 protein, called by TCRdb with MiXCR from the 5' RACE reads. This sample has 1.5 million or so distinct CDR3 sequences, with 35% to 45% found just once. The V gene's germline CDR1 is LGHNA and CDR2 YSLEER. V was shortened by 4 bases and J by 1 base, with 16 bases between the two germline ends. This CDR3 comprises 16 residues. The V gene is TRBV4-3, the J gene TRBJ2-5, with a weak D call TRBD2 (7 bases). The sequence was obtained from a woman aged 18-35 years in good health. The sample was blood. DNA for the CDR3: TGCGCCAGCAGCCTAAACTGGGGAGGGGGCCAAGAGACCCAGTACTTC. Protein product: CASSLNWGGGQETQYF.